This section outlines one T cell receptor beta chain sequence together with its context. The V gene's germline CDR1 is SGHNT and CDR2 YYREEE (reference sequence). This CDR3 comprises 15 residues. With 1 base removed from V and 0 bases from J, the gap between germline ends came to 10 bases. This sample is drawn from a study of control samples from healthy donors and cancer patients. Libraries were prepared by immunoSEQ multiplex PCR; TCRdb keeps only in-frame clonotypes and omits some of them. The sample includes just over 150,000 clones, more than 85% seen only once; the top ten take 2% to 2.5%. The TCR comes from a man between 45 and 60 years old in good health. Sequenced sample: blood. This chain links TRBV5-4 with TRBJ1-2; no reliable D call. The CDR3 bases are TGTGCCAGCAGCTTGACAGCAAACCCTAACTATGGCTACACCTTC. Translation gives CASSLTANPNYGYTF.